This TCR beta chain was retrieved from a study of T-cell memory formation after mild COVID-19. Whole-study context: Largely, TCR clusters stayed within a single donor.

This clonotype has at least ten counts. What it binds is unknown. Barcoded TCR alpha and TCR beta cDNA libraries with UMIs came from 5'RACE using constant-segment primers. Each CDR3 protein gets one entry after TCRdb re-called the 5' RACE reads with MiXCR. Among under 250,000 distinct CDR3 sequences listed, under 12% were seen once. The CDR3 covers 14 residues. V trimming: 1 base; J trimming: 7 bases; junction bases outside the gene matches: 4. The study's findings and limits: Researchers found some responding clones in pre-infection memory, a sign that cross-reactive memory joined. A second wave expanding day 15 to 37 was CD4+-biased; contracting clones were balanced.

The rearrangement links TRBV12-3 or TRBV12-4 to TRBJ1-5, with 7 bases fitting TRBD1. Specimen: PBMCs or a T cell subset sorted from them (not recorded which). The sequence was collected from a man aged 18 to 29 who had mild COVID-19 (a few samples of this study predate the infection). Cell type and time point are not known. This chain's CDR3 is CASSLEGAGQPQHF. The CDR3 nucleotides are TGTGCCAGCAGTTTAGAGGGGGCAGGGCAGCCCCAGCATTTT.